Shown below are 17 T cell receptor beta chains from a single sample sequenced in a study of cytomegalovirus exposure and HLA in healthy donors (dated by TCRdb to 2017 to 2019). The library was made by the immunoSEQ multiplex PCR assay. For the multiplex PCR, a mixture combining 60 forward primers for TCR Vbeta segments and 13 reverse primers for TCR Jbeta segments was used. TCRdb re-hosts the immuneACCESS table, in-frame sequences only. Its copies lack some clones; in the studies checked, an unresolved V gene accounts for under half of them, and the cause for the rest is not known. This sample lists around 91,000 clones; about two thirds were detected once. The ten largest make up approximately 2.2% of the sample. What was sequenced was PBMCs. These receptors came from a human donor in good health.

The rearrangement uses TRBV19 and TRBJ2-5, with a possible D match to TRBD1 (6 bases). The tail of the sequence fits TRBJ2-7 better, so the J call may be wrong. The CDR3 length is 12 residues. Germline V gene lookup returns CDR1 LNHDA and CDR2 SQIVND (reference sequence). In DNA, the CDR3 is TGTGCCAGTACGGCAGGGGCCTACGAGCAGTACTTC. This gives the protein CASTAGAYEQYF.

The rearrangement links TRBV6-5 to TRBJ2-4; D is perhaps TRBD1 (6 bases). Between the trimmed V and J ends, which lost 6 bases and 8 bases, there was a span of 20 bases. CDR1 is MNHEY, CDR2 SVGAGI, per germline. This CDR3 contains 15 residues. DNA for the CDR3: TGTGCCAGCAGCGCAATGACAGGCCCCTTGGACATTCAGTACTTC. It yields the protein CASSAMTGPLDIQYF.

This clone was observed a handful of times. The chain is built from TRBV4-3 and TRBJ2-5; D perhaps matches TRBD2 (5 bases). The CDR3 has 16 residues. Trimming took 0 bases from V and 5 from J, leaving 16 bases between them. The germline V gene encodes CDR1 LGHNA and CDR2 YSLEER. Here the CDR3 reads CASSQESGVRGETQYF. The CDR3 nucleotides read TGCGCCAGCAGCCAAGAATCCGGGGTGCGAGGGGAGACCCAGTACTTC.

V usage is TRBV5-6 and J usage is TRBJ2-1, with a possible D match to TRBD1 (5 bases). The V gene's germline CDR1 is SGHDT and CDR2 YYEEEE. The V end lost 0 bases, the J end lost 1 base, and 11 bases lay between the germline ends. CDR3 length: 16 amino acids. CDR3 nucleotides: TGTGCCAGCAGCTTGGAGGCAGGGTTTTCCTACAATGAGCAGTTCTTC. Its translation is CASSLEAGFSYNEQFF.

V usage is TRBV7-2 and J usage is TRBJ2-1, with 8 bases that match TRBD2. The V gene's germline CDR1 is SGHTA and CDR2 FQGNSA. The length of the CDR3 is 14 residues. The ends lost 3 bases at V and 6 bases at J; junction bases unmatched: 4. The CDR3 spells CASSFRGLANEQFF. The CDR3 coding sequence is TGTGCCAGCAGCTTCCGCGGACTAGCCAATGAGCAGTTCTTC.

The chain has TRBV5-1 and TRBJ2-6; TRBD1 aligns across 7 bases. Losses at the gene ends were 2 bases for V and 4 bases for J; bases not matched to a gene: 6. This CDR3 spans 16 amino acids. In germline, CDR1 is SGHRS, CDR2 YFSETQ. The CDR3 is CASSLSTGAGANVLTF. CDR3 nucleotides: TGCGCCAGCAGCTTATCCACAGGGGCCGGGGCCAACGTCCTGACTTTC.

This chain uses TRBV6-4 with TRBJ2-7, with 8 bases fitting TRBD1. V shed 6 bases and J 4 bases; nucleotides not matched to a gene: 11. The CDR3 runs 15 residues. CDR1 and CDR2 (germline): MRHNA, SNTAGT. DNA for the CDR3: TGTGCCAGCAGCCATAAAGGACAGGGCGGGTACGAGCAGTACTTC. This translates into CASSHKGQGGYEQYF.

There are a few counts of this clone. The genes are TRBV9 and TRBJ2-5; D gene unclear. Trimming removed 4 bases at V and 0 bases at J, with 10 bases between. The CDR3 length is 14 residues. In germline, CDR1 is SGDLS, CDR2 YYNGEE. In DNA form, the CDR3 reads TGTGCCAGCAGCCCCGACATGTACCAAGAGACCCAGTACTTC. Protein product: CASSPDMYQETQYF.

The gene calls are TRBV27 and TRBJ2-5; 13 nucleotides agree with TRBD2. Germline assignment: CDR1 MNHEY and CDR2 SMNVEV (reference sequence). The V segment lost 5 bases and the J segment 0 bases; nucleotides outside the gene matches: 9. The CDR3 loop spans 18 amino acids. CDR3 amino acids: CASSRKLAGGPNQETQYF. DNA of the CDR3: TGTGCCAGCAGTAGGAAACTAGCGGGGGGGCCGAACCAAGAGACCCAGTACTTC.

The chain employs TRBV6-1 and TRBJ1-2; D might be TRBD1 (6 bases). V was cut by 4 bases and J by 5 bases, with 11 bases left in between. CDR1 MNHNS and CDR2 SASEGT come from the germline V gene. The CDR3 consists of 13 residues. The CDR3 DNA sequence: TGTGCCAGCAGTGCGGCAGGGGCATATGGCTACACCTTC. Translation: CASSAAGAYGYTF.

The rearrangement joins TRBV4-2 to TRBJ2-1, with TRBD2 matching over 11 bases. The CDR3 loop spans 17 amino acids. The V and J ends lost 0 bases and 8 bases, in that order; junction bases with no gene match: 9. Germline lookup yields CDR1 LGHNA and CDR2 YNFKEQ. The CDR3 reads CASSQEVIAGGLDEQFF. CDR3 DNA sequence: TGTGCCAGCAGCCAAGAAGTAATAGCGGGGGGGTTAGATGAGCAGTTCTTC.

This clone was seen more than once but under ten times. The chain employs TRBV4-3 and TRBJ2-7, with D possibly being TRBD1 (5 bases). V gave up 0 bases and J gave up 1 base, with 10 bases separating them. The germline gives CDR1 LGHNA, CDR2 YSLEER. This CDR3 comprises 15 residues. The CDR3 region is CASSQEKGWSYEQYF. CDR3 coding DNA: TGCGCCAGCAGCCAAGAAAAGGGGTGGTCCTACGAGCAGTACTTC.

There are a few counts of this clone. This chain links TRBV4-1 with TRBJ2-7; TRBD2 might be the D (6 bases). Germline V gene lookup returns CDR1 MGHRA and CDR2 YSYEKL. The ends were cut back, 1 base at V and 2 bases at J, with 9 bases in the middle. The CDR3 contains 14 residues. The CDR3: CASSQAPGAYEQYF. The CDR3 nucleotides read TGCGCCAGCAGCCAAGCTCCGGGGGCCTACGAGCAGTACTTC.

This clone was seen only a few times. CDR3 residues: CASSGTSGGSGEQYF. The CDR3 nucleotides are TGTGCCAGCAGCGGGACTAGCGGGGGGTCGGGCGAGCAGTACTTC. This chain connects TRBV5-6 to TRBJ2-7; TRBD2 agrees at 15 bases. The germline V gene has CDR1 SGHDT and CDR2 YYEEEE. This CDR3 contains 15 residues. Trimming removed 4 bases from V and 6 bases from J; junction bases left unmatched: 5.

This rearrangement joins TRBV7-2 to TRBJ2-2; 7 nucleotides match TRBD2. Trimming removed 5 bases from V and 7 bases from J; junction bases left unmatched: 16. The CDR3 runs 17 residues. From germline, CDR1 is SGHTA and CDR2 FQGNSA. For the CDR3, the DNA is TGTGCCAGCAGCCCCGCTAGCGGTTTTCGCGGAAGCGGGGAGCTGTTTTTT. Amino acids: CASSPASGFRGSGELFF.

This clone was picked up a small number of times. The chain is built from TRBV6-1 and TRBJ1-2; TRBD1 might be the D (5 bases). Germline V gene sequence: CDR1 MNHNS, CDR2 SASEGT. Trimming pared 2 bases from V and 5 bases from J, leaving 15 bases between. The CDR3 runs 15 residues. The DNA of the CDR3 is TGTGCCAGCAGTGAAATTCGGACACCACTGTATGGCTACACCTTC. This codes for CASSEIRTPLYGYTF.

V and J are TRBV7-2 and TRBJ2-7; D is possibly TRBD1 (5 bases). Germline values: CDR1 SGHTA, CDR2 FQGNSA. With 2 bases removed from V and 4 bases from J, the gap between germline ends came to 15 bases. The CDR3 consists of 15 residues. The CDR3: CASSLTGLKGYEQYF. CDR3 in DNA: TGTGCCAGCAGCTTAACCGGGCTAAAGGGGTACGAGCAGTACTTC.